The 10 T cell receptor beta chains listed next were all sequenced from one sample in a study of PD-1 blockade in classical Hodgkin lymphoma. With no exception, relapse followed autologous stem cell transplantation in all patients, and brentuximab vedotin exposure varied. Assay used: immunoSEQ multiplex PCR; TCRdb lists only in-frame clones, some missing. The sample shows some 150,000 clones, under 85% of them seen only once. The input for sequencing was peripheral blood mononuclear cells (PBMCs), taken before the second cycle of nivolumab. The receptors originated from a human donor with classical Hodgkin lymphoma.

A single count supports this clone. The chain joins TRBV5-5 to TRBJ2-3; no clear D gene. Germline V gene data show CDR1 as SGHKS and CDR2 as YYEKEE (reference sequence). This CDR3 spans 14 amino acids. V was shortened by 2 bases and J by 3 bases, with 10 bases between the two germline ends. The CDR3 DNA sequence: TGTGCCAGCAGCTTCTCAGCCAGAACAGATACGCAGTATTTT. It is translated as CASSFSARTDTQYF.

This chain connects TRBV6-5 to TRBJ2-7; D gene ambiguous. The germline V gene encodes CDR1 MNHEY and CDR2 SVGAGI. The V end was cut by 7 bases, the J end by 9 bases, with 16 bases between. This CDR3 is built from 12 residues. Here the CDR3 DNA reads TGTGCCAGCATACTAACACGTCCTAGGCAGTACTTC. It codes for CASILTRPRQYF.

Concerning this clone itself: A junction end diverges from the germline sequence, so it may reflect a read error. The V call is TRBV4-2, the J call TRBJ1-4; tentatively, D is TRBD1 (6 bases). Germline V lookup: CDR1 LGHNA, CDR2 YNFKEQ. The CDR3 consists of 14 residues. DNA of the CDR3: TGTGTCAGCAGCCAAGCGGACAGCTTAGAAAAACTGTTTTTT. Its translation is CVSSQADSLEKLFF.

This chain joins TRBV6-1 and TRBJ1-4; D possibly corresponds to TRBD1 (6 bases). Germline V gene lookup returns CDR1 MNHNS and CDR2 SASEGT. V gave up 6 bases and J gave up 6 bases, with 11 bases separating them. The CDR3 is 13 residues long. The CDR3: CASRVTGYEKLFF. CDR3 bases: TGTGCCAGCAGAGTGACAGGATATGAAAAACTGTTTTTT.

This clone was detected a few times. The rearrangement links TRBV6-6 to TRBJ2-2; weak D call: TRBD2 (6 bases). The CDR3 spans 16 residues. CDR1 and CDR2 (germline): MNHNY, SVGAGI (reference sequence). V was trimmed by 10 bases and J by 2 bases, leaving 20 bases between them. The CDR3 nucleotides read TGTGCCACGGTACCCGCGCGGGGCCGTAACACCGGGGAGCTGTTTTTT. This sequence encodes CATVPARGRNTGELFF.

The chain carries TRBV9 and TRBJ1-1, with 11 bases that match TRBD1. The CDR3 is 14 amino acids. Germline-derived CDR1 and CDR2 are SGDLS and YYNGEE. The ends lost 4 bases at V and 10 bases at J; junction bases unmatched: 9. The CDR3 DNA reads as TGTGCCAGCAGCCGGACAGGGGGCGCGTTGGGAGCTTTCTTT. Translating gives CASSRTGGALGAFF.

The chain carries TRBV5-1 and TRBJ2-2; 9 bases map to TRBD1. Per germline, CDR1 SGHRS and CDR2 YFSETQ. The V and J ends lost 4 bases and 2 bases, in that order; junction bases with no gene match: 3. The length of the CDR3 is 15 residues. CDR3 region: CASSGGQGNTGELFF. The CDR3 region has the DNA TGCGCCAGCAGCGGGGGACAGGGTAACACCGGGGAGCTGTTTTTT.

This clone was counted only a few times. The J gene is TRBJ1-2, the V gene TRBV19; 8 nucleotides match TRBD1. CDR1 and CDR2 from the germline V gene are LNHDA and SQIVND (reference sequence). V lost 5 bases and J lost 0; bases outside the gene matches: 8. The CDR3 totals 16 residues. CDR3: CASSPNGQGANYGYTF. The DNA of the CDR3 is TGTGCCAGTAGTCCAAACGGACAGGGAGCTAACTATGGCTACACCTTC.

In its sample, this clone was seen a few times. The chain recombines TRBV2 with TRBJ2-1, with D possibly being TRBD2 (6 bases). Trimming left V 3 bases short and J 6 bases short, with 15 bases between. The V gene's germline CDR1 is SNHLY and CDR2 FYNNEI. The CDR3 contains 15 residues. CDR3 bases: TGTGCCAGCAGTGATGGGGAGGTTATCTTCAATGAGCAGTTCTTC. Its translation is CASSDGEVIFNEQFF.

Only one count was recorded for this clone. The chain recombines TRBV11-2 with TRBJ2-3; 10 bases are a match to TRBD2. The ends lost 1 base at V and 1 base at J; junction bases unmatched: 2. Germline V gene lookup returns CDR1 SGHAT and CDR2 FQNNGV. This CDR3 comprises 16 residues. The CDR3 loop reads CASSLVGLAGTDTQYF. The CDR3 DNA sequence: TGTGCCAGCAGCTTAGTTGGACTAGCGGGCACAGATACGCAGTATTTT.